These 25 T cell receptor beta chains originate from one sample sequenced in a study of early T cells in non-severe SARS-CoV-2 infection. Each CDR3 protein gets one entry after TCRdb re-called the 5' RACE reads with MiXCR. This sample yields about 61,000 distinct CDR3 sequences, of which 11% are seen a single time; 1.7% belongs to the top ten. Material: whole blood. These receptors were collected from an adult who was a healthcare worker with PCR-confirmed SARS-CoV-2 infection or an uninfected control (not recorded which).

A few counts support this clonotype. This sequence joins TRBV7-6 and TRBJ1-6; D gene uncertain. The CDR3 consists of 14 residues. Trimming shortened V by 5 bases and J by 4 bases, and 9 bases separated the two germline ends. Per germline, CDR1 SGHVS and CDR2 FNYEAQ. The CDR3 sequence is CASSLGLYNSPLHF. The DNA of the CDR3 is TGTGCCAGCAGCCTTGGACTTTATAATTCACCCCTCCACTTT.

This clonotype showed up many times. The chain joins TRBV2 to TRBJ2-7, with unresolved D. Trimming removed 4 bases at V and 6 bases at J, with 16 bases between. The CDR3 has 14 amino acids. Per the germline V gene, CDR1 is SNHLY and CDR2 is FYNNEI. For the CDR3, the DNA is TGTGCCAGCAGTGGGGCCAGTATATTCTCCGAGCAGTACTTC. Protein sequence: CASSGASIFSEQYF.

This clonotype was seen repeatedly, ten times or more. The chain uses TRBV5-1 and TRBJ2-1, with TRBD1 matching over 10 bases. This CDR3 comprises 15 residues. Per the germline V gene, CDR1 is SGHRS and CDR2 is YFSETQ. V lost 3 bases, J lost 8 bases, and 8 bases stayed unmatched. The CDR3 DNA reads as TGCGCCAGCAGCTGGGGACAGGGGACCATCGATGAGCAGTTCTTC. It is translated as CASSWGQGTIDEQFF.

This clonotype was detected ten times or more. The chain carries TRBV9 and TRBJ2-5; D is undetermined. The CDR3 is 13 residues long. Trimming removed 0 bases at V and 2 bases at J, with 5 bases between. The germline V gene has CDR1 SGDLS and CDR2 YYNGEE. CDR3 DNA sequence: TGTGCCAGCAGCGTAGACAGACAAGAGACCCAGTACTTC. This codes for CASSVDRQETQYF.

The chain has TRBV11-2 and TRBJ2-7; unclear D gene. V was trimmed by 0 bases and J by 7 bases, leaving 13 bases between them. CDR3 size: 14 residues. CDR1 and CDR2 from the germline V gene are SGHAT and FQNNGV. CDR3: CASSLDPGLEEQYF. Here the CDR3 DNA reads TGTGCCAGCAGCTTAGACCCGGGCCTAGAAGAGCAGTACTTC.

This clonotype was seen a few times. The V call is TRBV12-3 or TRBV12-4, the J call TRBJ1-1, with D possibly being TRBD1 (6 bases). V was cut by 6 bases and J by 5 bases, with 13 bases left in between. The CDR3 has 13 amino acids. The chain's CDR3 is CASRGGGRTEAFF. The CDR3 DNA is TGTGCCAGCAGGGGGGGCGGTCGGACTGAAGCTTTCTTT.

This clonotype was counted at least ten times. The gene calls are TRBV6-2 or TRBV6-3 and TRBJ2-3; 11 bases match TRBD2. The trim removed 6 bases at V and 3 bases at J, leaving 11 bases unmatched. CDR1 is MNHEY and CDR2 is SVGEGT in the germline V gene. The CDR3 is made up of 17 amino acids. The CDR3 DNA reads as TGTGCCAGCAGACCCCGGATCACTAGCGGGGGTACAGATACGCAGTATTTT. Encoded protein: CASRPRITSGGTDTQYF.

The chain joins TRBV6-1 to TRBJ2-2; D ambiguous. This CDR3 has 13 residues. Germline V gene data show CDR1 as MNHNS and CDR2 as SASEGT. Trimming pared 6 bases from V and 5 bases from J, leaving 10 bases between. CDR3 protein: CASSLEMTGELFF. The CDR3 bases are TGTGCCAGCAGCCTGGAGATGACCGGGGAGCTGTTTTTT.

This clonotype has at least ten counts. The gene calls are TRBV2 and TRBJ2-7, with D perhaps TRBD1 (6 bases). Germline V lookup: CDR1 SNHLY, CDR2 FYNNEI. Trimming cost V 6 bases and J 2 bases, with 11 bases left between them. There are 13 residues in the CDR3. CDR3 coding DNA: TGTGCCAGCAGCCCAGGGGACACCTACGAGCAGTACTTC. Its protein product is CASSPGDTYEQYF.

In its sample, this clonotype was seen many times. The V gene is TRBV5-1, the J gene TRBJ2-1; D may be TRBD2 (5 bases). CDR1 is SGHRS, CDR2 YFSETQ, per germline. This CDR3 is 13 amino acids long. The V end lost 2 bases, the J end lost 9 bases, and 12 bases lay between the germline ends. The CDR3 spells CASSFTIEGEQFF. DNA of the CDR3: TGCGCCAGCAGCTTTACCATTGAGGGTGAGCAGTTCTTC.

This clonotype has ten or more counts. The DNA for the CDR3 is TGTGCCAGCAGGACGGGAGTTAGTGAGCAGTACTTC. Its protein is CASRTGVSEQYF. The rearrangement joins TRBV2 to TRBJ2-7; D perhaps matches TRBD2 (6 bases). With 6 bases removed from V and 7 bases from J, the gap between germline ends came to 13 bases. Germline V CDR1 and CDR2: SNHLY, FYNNEI. The CDR3 extends over 12 amino acids.

This clonotype was observed many times. The V and J genes are TRBV20-1 and TRBJ1-2; 7 nucleotides match TRBD1. The CDR3 covers 14 residues. V trimming: 1 base; J trimming: 6 bases; junction bases outside the gene matches: 8. The germline CDR1 and CDR2 sequences are DFQATT and SNEGSKA (reference sequence). The CDR3 loop is CSARAVGGGDGYTF. The CDR3, as DNA: TGCAGTGCTAGAGCGGTAGGAGGGGGCGATGGCTACACCTTC.

This clonotype was detected many times. This chain joins TRBV20-1 and TRBJ1-4, with D possibly TRBD1 on 5 matching bases. The CDR3 contains 16 residues. The germline V gene has CDR1 DFQATT and CDR2 SNEGSKA (reference sequence). The V end lost 0 bases, the J end lost 6 bases, and 17 bases lay between the germline ends. In nucleotides, the CDR3 is TGCAGTGCTAGAGATTCTCTGTCGGGACTATATGAAAAACTGTTTTTT. Translation gives CSARDSLSGLYEKLFF.

This clonotype was observed at least ten times. In DNA form, the CDR3 reads TGTGCCAGCAGCTTATTCGGGACAGCTAACTATGGCTACACCTTC. Amino acid sequence: CASSLFGTANYGYTF. The chain uses TRBV7-9 and TRBJ1-2, with TRBD1 matching 7 bases. Germline V gene sequence: CDR1 SEHNR, CDR2 FQNEAQ (reference sequence). CDR3 length equals 15 residues. With V trimmed by 2 bases and J by 0 bases, 3 bases remained unmatched.

The table lists this clonotype with many counts. The rearrangement uses TRBV12-3 or TRBV12-4 and TRBJ2-3; the D is unclear. The germline V and J ends were trimmed by 1 base and 6 bases, with 11 bases remaining between them. The length of the CDR3 is 14 residues. The CDR3 nucleotides are TGTGCCAGCAGTTTAGACGACTTGGGGGATACGCAGTATTTT. Its translation: CASSLDDLGDTQYF.

The rearrangement links TRBV6-2 or TRBV6-3 to TRBJ2-1, with 8 nucleotides matching TRBD2. This CDR3 is 14 amino acids long. CDR1 MNHEY and CDR2 SVGEGT come from the germline V gene. J gave up 6 bases and V 2 bases, and 3 bases lay outside the gene matches. The DNA of the CDR3 is TGTGCCAGCAGTTACAGGGGACTAGTCAATGAGCAGTTCTTC. Its translation: CASSYRGLVNEQFF.

The table lists this clonotype with a few counts. The V call is TRBV27, the J call TRBJ2-7; TRBD2 is a possible D gene (6 bases). CDR1 and CDR2 (germline): MNHEY, SMNVEV (reference sequence). This CDR3 comprises 14 residues. The V end was cut by 10 bases, the J end by 5 bases, with 21 bases between. CDR3 coding DNA: TGTGCCACCCACCACATCCCGGGCGGGAACGAGCAGTACTTC. Translation gives CATHHIPGGNEQYF.

In this sample, this clonotype turned up many times. The chain combines TRBV12-5 with TRBJ2-5; D is possibly TRBD2 (5 bases). The CDR3 is 12 amino acids. Trimming took 9 bases from V and 2 from J, leaving 10 bases between them. CDR1 LGHNT and CDR2 FRNRAP come from the germline V gene. As DNA, the CDR3 is TGTGCTAGCGGCGGGCTACAAGAGACCCAGTACTTC. It yields the protein CASGGLQETQYF.

The sample holds many counts of this clonotype. V usage is TRBV5-6 and J usage is TRBJ1-5; D may be TRBD1 (5 bases). Trimming shortened V by 0 bases and J by 3 bases, and 13 bases separated the two germline ends. The CDR3 loop spans 16 amino acids. In germline, CDR1 is SGHDT, CDR2 YYEEEE. DNA of the CDR3: TGTGCCAGCAGCTTGGGAAGGGACCCTTACAATCAGCCCCAGCATTTT. This codes for CASSLGRDPYNQPQHF. The full variable domain, completed using reference TRBV5-6 and TRBJ1-5, is DAGVTQSPTHLIKTRGQQVTLRCSPKSGHDTVSWYQQALGQGPQFIFQYYEEEERQRGNFPDRFSGHQFPNYSSELNVNALLLGDSALYLCASSLGRDPYNQPQHFGDGTRLSIL.

In the case of this clonotype: This may come from a read error, since a much larger clone is one base off. This chain links TRBV27 with TRBJ1-6; D remains ambiguous. V gave up 6 bases and J gave up 3 bases, with 12 bases separating them. The length of the CDR3 is 15 residues. Germline assignment: CDR1 MNHEY and CDR2 SMNVEV (reference sequence). CDR3 nucleotide sequence: TGTGCCAGCAGCCGGGAGGGCTTCTATAATTCACCCCTCCACTTT. It specifies CASSREGFYNSPLHF.

This clonotype was seen many times. The chain recombines TRBV21-1 with TRBJ2-7. TRBV21-1 is deemed a pseudogene. CDR3 length equals 13 residues. The CDR3 here is CASSKGEPYEQYF. The CDR3 region has the DNA TGTGCCAGCAGCAAAGGAGAGCCCTACGAGCAGTACTTC.

This clonotype has ten or more counts. This sequence joins TRBV20-1 and TRBJ2-7; D uncertain. The CDR3 consists of 13 residues. The germline V gene has CDR1 DFQATT and CDR2 SNEGSKA (reference sequence). The V end was cut by 3 bases, the J end by 0 bases, with 9 bases between. The CDR3 DNA reads as TGCAGTGCTAGGGGTACACCCTCCTACGAGCAGTACTTC. It yields the protein CSARGTPSYEQYF.

The chain carries TRBV6-5 and TRBJ2-1; 11 positions match TRBD2. Looked up from germline, CDR1 is MNHEY and CDR2 is SVGAGI. The length of the CDR3 is 15 residues. With V trimmed by 6 bases and J by 4 bases, 5 bases remained unmatched. The DNA of the CDR3 is TGTGCCAGCAGGCTAGCGGGGGGCGCGTACAATGAGCAGTTCTTC. This translates into CASRLAGGAYNEQFF.

V and J are TRBV29-1 and TRBJ2-7, with a possible D match to TRBD1 (6 bases). CDR1 and CDR2 (germline): SQVTM, ANQGSEA. The CDR3 is made up of 10 amino acids. V lost 7 bases and J 12 bases, leaving 16 bases between the germline ends. CDR3 residues: CSAKGHDTYF. DNA for the CDR3: TGCAGCGCCAAGGGACACGATACGTACTTC.

The rearrangement joins TRBV6-5 to TRBJ1-2; 7 positions match TRBD1. J was trimmed by 8 bases and V by 9 bases; bases with no gene match: 15. The CDR3 spans 14 residues. CDR1 and CDR2 from the germline V gene are MNHEY and SVGAGI. CDR3 protein: CASSRDRSLGGYTF. In nucleotides, the CDR3 is TGTGCCAGTAGCCGGGACAGATCCCTCGGAGGCTACACCTTC.